The 3 T cell receptor beta chains presented below share a single source sample, sequenced in a study of cytomegalovirus exposure and HLA in healthy donors. The PCR made use of 60 Vbeta and 13 Jbeta primers. Here immunoSEQ multiplex PCR was the method, and the copy in TCRdb shows in-frame clones only, minus some. The sample yields about 90,000 clones, around 79% seen once. Sequenced: PBMCs. These receptors came from a woman in her forties in good health and CMV-seropositive.

The chain combines TRBV18 with TRBJ2-1; weak D call: TRBD2 (6 bases). The CDR3 has 17 amino acids. CDR1 is KGHSH, CDR2 LQKENI, per germline. V lost 5 bases, J lost 9 bases, and 26 bases lay in between. As DNA, the CDR3 is TGTGCCAGCTCAAACCAAGATAGGGGCGGGACGGAGGGTGAGCAGTTCTTC. This gives the protein CASSNQDRGGTEGEQFF. Supplemented by reference TRBV18 and TRBJ2-1, the full variable domain reads NAGVMQNPRHLVRRRGQEARLRCSPMKGHSHVYWYRQLPEEGLKFMVYLQKENIIDESGMPKERFSAEFPKEGPSILRIQQVVRGDSAAYFCASSNQDRGGTEGEQFFGPGTRLTVL.

The chain joins TRBV19 to TRBJ2-1, with D possibly being TRBD2 (6 bases). The V end was cut by 7 bases, the J end by 4 bases, with 11 bases between. The germline gives CDR1 LNHDA, CDR2 SQIVND (reference sequence). This CDR3 spans 13 amino acids. The CDR3 nucleotides read TGTGCCAGTATGGAGGGGTATTACAATGAGCAGTTCTTC. As protein: CASMEGYYNEQFF.

The gene calls are TRBV30 and TRBJ2-1; a possible D gene is TRBD2 (5 bases). CDR3 length: 14 residues. Germline V gene data show CDR1 as GTSNPN and CDR2 as SVGIG (reference sequence). Trimming left V 4 bases short and J 6 bases short, with 16 bases between. Here the CDR3 DNA reads TGTGCCTGGATGGCGGCGGGTGCCTCCAATGAGCAGTTCTTC. Protein: CAWMAAGASNEQFF.